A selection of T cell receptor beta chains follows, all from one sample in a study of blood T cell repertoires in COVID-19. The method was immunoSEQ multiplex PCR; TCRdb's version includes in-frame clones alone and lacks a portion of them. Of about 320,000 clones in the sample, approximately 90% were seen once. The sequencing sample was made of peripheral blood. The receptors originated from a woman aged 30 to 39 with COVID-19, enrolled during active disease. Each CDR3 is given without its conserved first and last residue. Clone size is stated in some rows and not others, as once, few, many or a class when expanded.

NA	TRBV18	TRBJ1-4	ASSLSTGNEKLF
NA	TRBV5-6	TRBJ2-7	ASSQGQGGEQY
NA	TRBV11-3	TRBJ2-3	ASSLTGLAGAATDTQY
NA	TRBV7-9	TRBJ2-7	ASSLNKAETYEQY
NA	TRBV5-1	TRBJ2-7	ASRKTGGAFHEQY
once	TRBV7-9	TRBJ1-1	ASSLGGHTEAF
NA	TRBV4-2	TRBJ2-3	ASSPDRGTDTQY
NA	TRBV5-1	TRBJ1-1	ASSLGTAGEAF
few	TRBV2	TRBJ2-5	ASQQVIQETQY
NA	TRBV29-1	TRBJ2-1	SVREGGAEQF
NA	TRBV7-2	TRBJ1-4	ASSSSAPTNEKLF
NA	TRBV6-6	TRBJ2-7	ASSLAETYEQY
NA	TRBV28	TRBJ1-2	ASSPPVLYGYT
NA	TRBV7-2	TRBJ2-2	ASTRGGTGELF
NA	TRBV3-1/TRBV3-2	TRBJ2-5	ASSQGSGVGETQY
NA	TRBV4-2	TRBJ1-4	ASSQVTQGGEKLF
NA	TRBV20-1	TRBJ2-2	SASPLAGVITGELF
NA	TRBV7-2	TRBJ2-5	ASSVPSYRETQY
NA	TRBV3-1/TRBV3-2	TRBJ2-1	ASSSRTSGGYNEQF
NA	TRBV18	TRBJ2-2	ASSPWTEHTGELF
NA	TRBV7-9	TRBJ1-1	ASSPSLRGGPSKAF
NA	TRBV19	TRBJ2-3	ASSGGEQY
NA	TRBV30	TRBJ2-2	AWSEFAGELF
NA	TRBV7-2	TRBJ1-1	ASSLGVASEAF
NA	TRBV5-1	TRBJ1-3	ASSSLGVGNTIY
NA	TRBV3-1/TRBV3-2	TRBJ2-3	ASSQASSGPRY
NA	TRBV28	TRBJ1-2	ASTLGGVGGLAGYT
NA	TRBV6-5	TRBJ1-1	ASSYAGLAEAF
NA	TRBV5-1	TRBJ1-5	ASTRSPGQPQH
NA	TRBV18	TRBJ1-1	ASSPPRGGQRDSEAF
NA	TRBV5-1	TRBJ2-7	ASKIGDRVGEQY
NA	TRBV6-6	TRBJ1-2	ASSQGQENGYT
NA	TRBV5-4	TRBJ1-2	ASSLPQVGYT